This T cell receptor (beta chain) was sequenced during a study of blood T cell repertoires in COVID-19 (dated by TCRdb to between 2020 and 2021). Looking at the study overall: Samples from collaborators originated in the United States, Italy and Spain and spanned both the acute and convalescent phases of COVID-19. The material from the prospective study consisted of cDNA or gDNA derived from T cells, B-cell-depleted T cells, or PBMCs. The dataset comprised deeply sampled blood TCRbeta repertoires from subjects exposed to, actively infected with, or recovered from COVID-19. A freely available public database, intended as a resource for researchers studying the immune response to SARS-CoV-2, is where the repertoires were released. Samples were obtained from the ongoing ImmuneRACE study (first 160 participants) and from roughly 1,300 subjects provided by 6 global collaborators. The sample metadata nearly always contained a de-identified subject ID, COVID-19 status, age in years and sex. HLA class I and class II types, where available, came from metadata supplied by the sample provider rather than from assay-based typing. Overall study results and their limits: The amount of clinical and demographic metadata varied by source and participant and was provided uncurated.

The immunoSEQ Assay, a bias-controlled multiplex PCR, was used to amplify TCRbeta CDR3 regions from genomic DNA. In the paper's pipeline: Nucleated cell counts per sample were estimated from amplification of reference gene primers within the assay. Sequence reads were collapsed and filtered to measure the absolute abundance of every unique TCRbeta CDR3 rearrangement. Productive Simpson clonality was computed per sample as the square root of Simpson's diversity index over productive rearrangements. TCRdb provides this immuneACCESS table in a form limited to in-frame rearrangements. Some clones are lacking; in checked studies, under half of them reflect an unresolved V gene, and why the rest are absent is not known. That table gives V, J and clone size, and the DNA gave D and trimming. In all, the sample holds around 150,000 clones, and about four fifths of those were seen once. 8% to 13% of the sample is taken by the ten largest.

Note on this clone: Its antigen is currently not known. No base-level quality is on record; no much larger clone is a single base apart.

Sequences SGHAT (CDR1) and FQNNGV (CDR2) are obtained from the germline V gene. V is cut back by 5 bases and J by 2 bases, with 5 bases in the junction unmatched. There are 16 amino acids in the CDR3, from cysteine to phenylalanine inclusive. The retained sequence is limited to the CDR3, 48 bases, with the frame set at the first base. Whole blood was collected in K2EDTA tubes by collaborating institutions according to the institutions' own protocols. For TCRbeta analysis, collaborators shipped samples in one of three forms: frozen whole blood, isolated PBMCs, or DNA extracted from either of those sample types.

The sample was peripheral blood. The chain couples TRBV11-2 to TRBJ2-3, and 12 bases in between align with TRBD2. The sequence came from a man aged 60 to 75 with active or convalescent COVID-19. Here the CDR3 is given as CASSLRLAGATDTQYF. The bases read TGTGCCAGCAGCCTGAGACTAGCGGGGGCCACAGATACGCAGTATTTT.